This TCR beta chain was captured in a study of monozygotic twins with inflammatory bowel disease. Nested PCRs of about 17 and 10 cycles, two in total, were run on TCRalpha and TCRbeta cDNA. TCRdb reprocessed the 5' RACE reads, with one entry per CDR3 protein and no DNA. This table lists 420,000 or so distinct CDR3 sequences. The length of the CDR3 is 15 residues. Looked up from germline, CDR1 is SGHTA and CDR2 is FQGTGA. The chain is built from TRBV7-3 and TRBJ2-1; TCRdb's D call, TRBD2, is unchecked because there is no DNA. The sequence was collected from a human donor with ulcerative colitis or Crohn's disease, or a healthy co-twin of an affected twin (not recorded which). The sequencing sample was made of blood. Here the CDR3 reads CASSEGTSAHNEQFF.